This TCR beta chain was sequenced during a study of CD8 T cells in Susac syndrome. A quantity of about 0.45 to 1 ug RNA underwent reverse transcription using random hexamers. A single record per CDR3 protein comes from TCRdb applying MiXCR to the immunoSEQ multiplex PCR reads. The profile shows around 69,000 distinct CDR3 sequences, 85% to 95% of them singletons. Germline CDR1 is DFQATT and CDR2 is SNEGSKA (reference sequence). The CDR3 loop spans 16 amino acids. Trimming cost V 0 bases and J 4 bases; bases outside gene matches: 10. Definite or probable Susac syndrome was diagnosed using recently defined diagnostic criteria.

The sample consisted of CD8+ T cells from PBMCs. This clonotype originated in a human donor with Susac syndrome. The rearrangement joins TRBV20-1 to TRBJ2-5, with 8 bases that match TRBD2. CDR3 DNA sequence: TGCAGTGCTAGAGATAGGTCGAGCGGGGGTATAGAGACCCAGTACTTC. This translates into CSARDRSSGGIETQYF.